This TCR beta chain was observed in a study of blood T cells in healthy people across ages. Germline loops: CDR1 MGHRA, CDR2 YSYEKL. V was trimmed by 1 base and J by 5 bases, leaving 11 bases between them. CDR3 length: 14 amino acids. As regards this clonotype: The antigen remains unidentified.

Study conclusions and caveats: In these data, TCR beta diversity tracked strongly with naive T cell percentage. Age brought a roughly linear fall in TCR beta diversity measured per million T cells. Donor CMV status was unknown, possibly confounding expanded clonotype changes.

It was with a sample-barcoded 5' primer and a J-beta primer mix that a second PCR of roughly 7 to 12 cycles was run. Every sample gave at least 2.5 million paired-end reads containing CDR3. TCRdb reprocessed the 5' RACE reads via MiXCR and lists one record per CDR3 protein. The sample consists of about 2 million distinct CDR3 sequences, roughly 49% of them appearing once. The sequence was collected from a woman aged 40 to 55 in good health. This chain uses TRBV4-1 with TRBJ1-2; D gene uncertain. The sequenced sample was blood. This CDR3 is CASSQGLSQYGYTF. The DNA for the CDR3 is TGCGCCAGCAGCCAAGGACTCTCCCAGTATGGCTACACCTTC.